The 19 T cell receptor beta chains given below trace back to one sample, sequenced in a study of blood T cell repertoires in COVID-19 (dated by TCRdb to the early 2020s). The library was obtained by the immunoSEQ multiplex PCR assay. Drawn from immuneACCESS, this table holds only the in-frame rearrangements with V and J called that TCRdb kept. Clones are partly lost; checked studies trace under half to an unresolved V gene and leave the rest unexplained. The sample yields 70,000 or so clones; over 75% were counted once. Under 6.5% of the sample rests with the top ten. The sample consisted of peripheral blood. The receptors shown here come from a young woman with acute or convalescent COVID-19.

This clone occurred once. This sequence joins TRBV28 and TRBJ1-2, with 7 nucleotides matching TRBD1. This CDR3 is 13 amino acids long. Germline lookup yields CDR1 MDHEN and CDR2 SYDVKM. The V and J ends lost 7 bases and 3 bases, in that order; junction bases with no gene match: 5. The CDR3 is CASTQGWDYGYTF. CDR3 in DNA: TGTGCCAGCACACAGGGGTGGGACTATGGCTACACCTTC.

This chain links TRBV2 with TRBJ2-3, with 7 nucleotides matching TRBD2. CDR3 length: 13 residues. V shed 7 bases and J 2 bases; nucleotides not matched to a gene: 3. Germline CDR1 reads SNHLY; CDR2 reads FYNNEI. The CDR3 loop is CASKRGYTDTQYF. The CDR3 DNA reads as TGTGCCAGCAAGCGGGGATACACAGATACGCAGTATTTT.

J is TRBJ1-2 and V is TRBV5-1; no reliable D call. The germline V and J ends were trimmed by 1 base and 5 bases, with 12 bases remaining between them. This CDR3 has 14 residues. Per germline, CDR1 SGHRS and CDR2 YFSETQ. The CDR3, as DNA: TGCGCCAGCAGCTTGCGGCAGGCGGGTTATGGCTACACCTTC. It yields the protein CASSLRQAGYGYTF.

The chain uses TRBV6-5 and TRBJ1-6; no firm D call. The germline gives CDR1 MNHEY, CDR2 SVGAGI. V was clipped by 7 bases and J by 9 bases, with 13 bases between them. The CDR3 sequence is 13 residues long. The CDR3 protein is CASTPGRGSPLHF. CDR3 coding DNA: TGTGCCAGCACCCCGGGCCGGGGTTCACCCCTCCACTTT.

This chain joins TRBV11-2 and TRBJ1-2, with D perhaps TRBD1 (5 bases). The CDR3 runs to 15 residues. Trimming removed 1 base from V and 0 bases from J, with 9 bases in between. Per the germline V gene, CDR1 is SGHAT and CDR2 is FQNNGV. The CDR3 nucleotides read TGTGCCAGCAGCTTAGCAGGGAACACTAACTATGGCTACACCTTC. It translates to CASSLAGNTNYGYTF.

The rearrangement links TRBV4-1 to TRBJ2-1; TRBD2 aligns across 8 bases. The CDR3 covers 17 residues. The J segment lost 8 bases and the V segment lost 0 bases, leaving 12 bases of the junction unmatched. Per the germline V gene, CDR1 is MGHRA and CDR2 is YSYEKL. In DNA, the CDR3 is TGCGCCAGCAGCCAAGATCCCCGGGGGGGCCGTCAGGATGAGCAGTTCTTC. As protein: CASSQDPRGGRQDEQFF.

The chain is built from TRBV6-5 and TRBJ2-5; TRBD2 agrees at 7 bases. The CDR3 length is 16 residues. The V and J ends lost 4 bases and 2 bases, in that order; junction bases with no gene match: 10. CDR1 is MNHEY and CDR2 is SVGAGI in the germline V gene. This CDR3 is CASSSRTRGGQETQYF. The CDR3 coding sequence is TGTGCCAGCAGTTCAAGGACACGCGGGGGTCAAGAGACCCAGTACTTC.

CDR3 sequence (DNA): TGTGCCAGCAGCTTGGTCTCGTTGCGGCAGGGGGCTTACGAGCAGTACTTC. Its translation: CASSLVSLRQGAYEQYF. The rearrangement links TRBV5-5 to TRBJ2-7, with TRBD1 matching over 8 bases. Germline-derived CDR1 and CDR2 are SGHKS and YYEKEE (reference sequence). The CDR3 consists of 17 residues. Trimming took 0 bases from V and 4 from J; bases not matched to a gene: 12.

The chain couples TRBV28 to TRBJ2-1; 11 bases line up with TRBD1. Losses at the gene ends were 6 bases for V and 8 bases for J; bases not matched to a gene: 9. CDR3 length equals 15 residues. Germline V gene lookup returns CDR1 MDHEN and CDR2 SYDVKM. The CDR3 nucleotides are TGTGCCAGCAGCTCCGCGGACAGGGGGCGGTATGAGCAGTTCTTC. This sequence encodes CASSSADRGRYEQFF.

The V call is TRBV12-3 or TRBV12-4, the J call TRBJ2-3, with 10 nucleotides matching TRBD1. This CDR3 is built from 13 residues. V lost 6 bases and J lost 8; bases outside the gene matches: 5. Here the CDR3 reads CASSPRQGATQYF. In DNA, the CDR3 is TGTGCCAGCAGCCCCCGACAGGGGGCTACGCAGTATTTT.

The V gene is TRBV25-1, the J gene TRBJ2-7; D is uncertain. Trimming cost V 4 bases and J 8 bases, with 12 bases left between them. This CDR3 has 12 residues. Germline V gives CDR1 MGHDK, CDR2 SYGVNS. The CDR3 protein is CASSGTGPKQYF. CDR3 DNA: TGTGCCAGCAGTGGAACGGGTCCCAAGCAGTACTTC.

The chain combines TRBV6-1 with TRBJ2-1; no firm D call. The CDR3 is made up of 16 amino acids. V was trimmed by 2 bases and J by 7 bases, leaving 18 bases between them. Per the germline V gene, CDR1 is MNHNS and CDR2 is SASEGT. CDR3 coding DNA: TGTGCCAGCAGTGAATATGGTACTCTTGTCGCTAATGAGCAGTTCTTC. Protein sequence: CASSEYGTLVANEQFF.

The V gene is TRBV5-4, the J gene TRBJ2-3; 10 positions match TRBD2. The CDR3 is 14 residues long. Trimming at V came to 10 bases and at J to 3 bases, leaving 8 bases not matched to a gene. Germline CDR1 SGHNT, CDR2 YYREEE (reference sequence). CDR3 in DNA: TGTGCCGCAGGAGCGGGAGGGCCGACAGATACGCAGTATTTT. Its protein is CAAGAGGPTDTQYF.

The V and J genes are TRBV12-3 or TRBV12-4 and TRBJ1-1; 7 bases are a match to TRBD1. There are 12 residues in the CDR3. V shed 3 bases, J shed 9 bases, and the junction held 4 bases outside the gene matches. CDR3 sequence: CASSFGDRKAFF. The CDR3 DNA reads TGTGCCAGCAGTTTCGGGGACAGAAAAGCTTTCTTT.

The chain joins TRBV5-4 to TRBJ2-3, with D tentatively TRBD2 (6 bases). The CDR3 totals 17 residues. Germline lookup yields CDR1 SGHNT and CDR2 YYREEE (reference sequence). V was shortened by 7 bases and J by 0 bases, with 21 bases between the two germline ends. The CDR3 region has the DNA TGTGCCAGCTCGTCATGGGGAAGCGGGTCTAGCACAGATACGCAGTATTTT. It codes for CASSSWGSGSSTDTQYF. The variable domain in full, completed from reference TRBV5-4 and TRBJ2-3, reads ETGVTQSPTHLIKTRGQQVTLRCSSQSGHNTVSWYQQALGQGPQFIFQYYREEENGRGNFPPRFSGLQFPNYSSELNVNALELDDSALYLCASSSWGSGSSTDTQYFGPGTRLTVL.

The chain employs TRBV7-2 and TRBJ1-2, with TRBD1 matching over 10 bases. The germline V gene has CDR1 SGHTA and CDR2 FQGNSA. V lost 5 bases, J lost 3 bases, and 6 bases stayed unmatched. There are 15 residues in the CDR3. The CDR3 coding sequence is TGTGCCAGCAGCCCGAGACAGGGGGCTTACTATGGCTACACCTTC. Translating it yields CASSPRQGAYYGYTF. Complete variable domain (other parts from reference TRBV7-2 and TRBJ1-2): GAGVSQSPSNKVTEKGKDVELRCDPISGHTALYWYRQSLGQGLEFLIYFQGNSAPDKSGLPSDRFSAERTGGSVSTLTIQRTQQEDSAVYLCASSPRQGAYYGYTFGSGTRLTVV.

V usage is TRBV24-1 and J usage is TRBJ2-3; a possible D gene is TRBD2 (6 bases). The ends were cut back, 6 bases at V and 2 bases at J, with 14 bases in the middle. CDR1 and CDR2 from the germline V gene are KGHDR and SFDVKD. The CDR3 covers 15 residues. CDR3 nucleotide sequence: TGTGCCACCAGTCGGGGGTTCGGGCCCACAGATACGCAGTATTTT. Protein product: CATSRGFGPTDTQYF.

V usage is TRBV2 and J usage is TRBJ2-3; a possible D gene is TRBD2 (7 bases). CDR3 length equals 14 residues. The ends were cut back, 4 bases at V and 9 bases at J, with 17 bases in the middle. The germline V gene encodes CDR1 SNHLY and CDR2 FYNNEI. The CDR3 nucleotides read TGTGCCAGCAGTGTCGGACTAGGGGGTTTGACGCAGTATTTT. Protein: CASSVGLGGLTQYF.

This chain uses TRBV30 with TRBJ2-7; 10 bases are a match to TRBD1. This CDR3 is 13 amino acids long. After removal of 0 bases from V and 12 bases from J, the junction contained 8 bases not matched to a gene. Germline V CDR1 and CDR2: GTSNPN, SVGIG (reference sequence). In DNA, the CDR3 is TGTGCCTGGAGTGTAGCTGACAGGGGGCGCGTGTACTTC. Translated: CAWSVADRGRVYF.